The present TCR beta chain was sequenced within a study of blood T cells in healthy people across ages. About the research overall: In model experiments, template switching was able to capture about one barcoded beta molecule for every two T cells that were present. Study-level results: With age, beta diversity per million T cells declined roughly linearly, significantly by approximately 40. Naive and antigen-experienced cells could not be conclusively compared, given unsorted PBMCs. Greater diversity and more naive CD4+ cells were seen in long-lived donors than in aged donors.

A note on this clonotype: Its specificity is unknown. A much larger clone differs by one base, so this may be a read error.

CDR3 length: 16 amino acids. V lost 1 base and J 5 bases, leaving 16 bases between the germline ends. Together with a sample-barcoded 5' primer, a J-beta primer mix was included in a second PCR lasting about 7 to 12 cycles. TCRdb processed the 5' RACE reads anew with MiXCR; each CDR3 protein has one entry. The data hold about 810,000 distinct CDR3 sequences, with under 40% observed a single time. The V call is TRBV12-3 or TRBV12-4, the J call TRBJ2-3; D gene ambiguous. What was sequenced was blood. This clonotype was obtained from a man younger than 35 in good health. The CDR3 sequence: CASSLGHDQALDTQYF. For the CDR3, the DNA is TGTGCCAGCAGTTTAGGACACGATCAGGCACTAGATACGCAGTATTTT.